The present T cell receptor gamma chain was sequenced within a study of Vδ1+ human thymocytes. Study-wide points: TRG sequences recurred across donors, whereas TRD sequences stayed essentially private. Highly polyclonal TRG and TRD repertoires with Gaussian CDR3 length distributions appeared in thymus. Bulk repertoire data may be misinterpreted because of unexpected Vdelta2 sequences.

After alphabeta T cell depletion, CD3+ Vdelta1+ Vdelta2- thymocytes were sorted. The V segment lost 0 bases and the J segment 3 bases; nucleotides outside the gene matches: 4. The CDR3 runs 15 residues. The germline V gene has CDR1 VINAFY and CDR2 YDVSNSKD. The template was reverse-transcribed extracted RNA. Multiplex PCR used pooled V-gene forward primers and a constant-region reverse primer to amplify CDR3s. TCRdb re-called the multiplex PCR reads via CATT. The data show over 25,000 gamma-chain clones, around 18% seen once. As to this clone: Its antigen is not identified.

Sequencing used Vdelta1+ gamma-delta thymocytes from the thymus. Regarding subset: FACS-sorted CD3+ TCRalphabeta- TCRVdelta1+ TCRVdelta2- thymocytes. V usage is TRGV5 and J usage is TRGJP1. The sequence was obtained from a boy in the first two years of life who had congenital heart surgery. The CDR3 DNA follows: TGTGCCACCTGGGACAGGCCTGCCACTGGTTGGTTCAAGATATTT. It yields the protein CATWDRPATGWFKIF.